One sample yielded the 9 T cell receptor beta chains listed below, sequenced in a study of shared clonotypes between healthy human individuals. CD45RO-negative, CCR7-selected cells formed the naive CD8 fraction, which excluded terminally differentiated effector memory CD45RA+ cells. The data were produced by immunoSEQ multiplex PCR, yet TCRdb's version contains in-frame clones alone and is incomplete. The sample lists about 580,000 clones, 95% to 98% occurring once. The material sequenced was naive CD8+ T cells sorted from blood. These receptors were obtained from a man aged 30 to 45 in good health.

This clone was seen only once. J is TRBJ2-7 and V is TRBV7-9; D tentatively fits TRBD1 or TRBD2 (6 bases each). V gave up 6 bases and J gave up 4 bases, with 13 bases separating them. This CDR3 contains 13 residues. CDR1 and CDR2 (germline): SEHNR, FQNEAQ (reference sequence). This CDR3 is CASRLQGGYEQYF. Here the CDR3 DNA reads TGTGCCAGCAGATTGCAAGGGGGGTACGAGCAGTACTTC.

CDR3 amino acids: CASSASRDSSYNEQFF. The DNA of the CDR3 is TGTGCCAGCAGCGCCTCTAGGGACAGCTCCTACAATGAGCAGTTCTTC. The chain recombines TRBV9 with TRBJ2-1; TRBD1 agrees at 7 bases. The CDR3 loop spans 16 amino acids. CDR1 and CDR2 from the germline V gene are SGDLS and YYNGEE. The ends lost 3 bases at V and 0 bases at J; junction bases unmatched: 6. The complete variable domain, with remaining parts taken from reference TRBV9 and TRBJ2-1, reads DSGVTQTPKHLITATGQRVTLRCSPRSGDLSVYWYQQSLDQGLQFLIQYYNGEERAKGNILERFSAQQFPDLHSELNLSSLELGDSALYFCASSASRDSSYNEQFFGPGTRLTVL.

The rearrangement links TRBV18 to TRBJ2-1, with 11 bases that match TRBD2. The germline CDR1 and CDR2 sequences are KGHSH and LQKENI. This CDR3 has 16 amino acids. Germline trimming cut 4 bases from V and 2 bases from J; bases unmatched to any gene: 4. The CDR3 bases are TGTGCCAGCTCACTCGGGACTAGCGGCCCCTACAATGAGCAGTTCTTC. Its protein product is CASSLGTSGPYNEQFF.

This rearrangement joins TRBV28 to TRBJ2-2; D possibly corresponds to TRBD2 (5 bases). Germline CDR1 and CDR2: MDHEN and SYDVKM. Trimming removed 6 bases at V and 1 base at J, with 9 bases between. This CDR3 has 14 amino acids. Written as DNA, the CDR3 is TGTGCCAGCAGCCACAGCGGGAACACCGGGGAGCTGTTTTTT. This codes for CASSHSGNTGELFF.

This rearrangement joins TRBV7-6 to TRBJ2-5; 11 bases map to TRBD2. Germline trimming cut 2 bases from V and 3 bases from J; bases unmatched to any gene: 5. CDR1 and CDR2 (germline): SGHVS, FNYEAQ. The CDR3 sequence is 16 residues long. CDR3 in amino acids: CASSLRLAGGKETQYF. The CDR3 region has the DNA TGTGCCAGCAGCTTAAGGCTAGCGGGGGGAAAAGAGACCCAGTACTTC.

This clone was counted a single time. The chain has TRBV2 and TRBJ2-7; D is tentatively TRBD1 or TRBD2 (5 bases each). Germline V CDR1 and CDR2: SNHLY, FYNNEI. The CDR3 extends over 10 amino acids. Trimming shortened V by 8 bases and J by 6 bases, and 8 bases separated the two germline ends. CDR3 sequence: CASEGPEQYF. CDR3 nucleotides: TGTGCCAGCGAGGGGCCCGAGCAGTACTTC.

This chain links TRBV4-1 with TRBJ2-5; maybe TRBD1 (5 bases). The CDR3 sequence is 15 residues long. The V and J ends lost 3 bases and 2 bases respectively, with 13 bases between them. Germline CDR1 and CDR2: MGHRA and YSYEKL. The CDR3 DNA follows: TGCGCCAGCAGCCAGACACCAGGGCGGCAAGAGACCCAGTACTTC. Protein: CASSQTPGRQETQYF.

This CDR3 reads CASSTFSTGVSNNEQFF. DNA for the CDR3: TGTGCCAGCAGTACCTTTTCGACAGGGGTTTCTAACAATGAGCAGTTCTTC. The J gene is TRBJ2-1, the V gene TRBV27; 8 bases line up with TRBD1. The ends lost 5 bases at V and 5 bases at J; junction bases unmatched: 14. Germline lookup yields CDR1 MNHEY and CDR2 SMNVEV (reference sequence). This CDR3 has 17 residues.

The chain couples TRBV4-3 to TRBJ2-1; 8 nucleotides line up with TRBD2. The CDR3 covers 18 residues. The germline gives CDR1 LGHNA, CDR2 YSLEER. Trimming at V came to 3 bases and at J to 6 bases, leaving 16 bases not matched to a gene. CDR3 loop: CASSQAWLAGLTGNEQFF. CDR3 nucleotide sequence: TGCGCCAGCAGCCAGGCTTGGCTAGCGGGTCTAACGGGCAATGAGCAGTTCTTC.